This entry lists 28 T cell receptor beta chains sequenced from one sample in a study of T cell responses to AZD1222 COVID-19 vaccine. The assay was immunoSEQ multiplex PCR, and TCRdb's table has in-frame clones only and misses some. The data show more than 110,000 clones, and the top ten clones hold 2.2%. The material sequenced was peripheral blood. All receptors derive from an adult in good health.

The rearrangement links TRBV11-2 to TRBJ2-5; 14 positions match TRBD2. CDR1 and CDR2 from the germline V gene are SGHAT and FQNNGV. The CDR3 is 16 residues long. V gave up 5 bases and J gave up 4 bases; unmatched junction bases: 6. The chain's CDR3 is CASSPATSGGAETQYF. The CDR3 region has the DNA TGTGCCAGCAGCCCCGCGACTAGCGGGGGGGCAGAGACCCAGTACTTC.

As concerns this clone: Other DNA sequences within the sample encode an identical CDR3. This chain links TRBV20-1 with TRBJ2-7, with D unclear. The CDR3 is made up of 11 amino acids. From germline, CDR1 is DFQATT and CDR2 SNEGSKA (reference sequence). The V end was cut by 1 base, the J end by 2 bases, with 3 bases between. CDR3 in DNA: TGCAGTGCTAGAGGGCCCTACGAGCAGTACTTC. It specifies CSARGPYEQYF.

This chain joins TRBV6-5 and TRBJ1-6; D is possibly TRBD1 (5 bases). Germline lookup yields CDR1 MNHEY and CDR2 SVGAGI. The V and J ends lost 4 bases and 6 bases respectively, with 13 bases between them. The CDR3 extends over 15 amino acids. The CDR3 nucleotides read TGTGCCAGCAGTTCCCCGGAGGGGATTAATTCACCCCTCCACTTT. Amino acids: CASSSPEGINSPLHF.

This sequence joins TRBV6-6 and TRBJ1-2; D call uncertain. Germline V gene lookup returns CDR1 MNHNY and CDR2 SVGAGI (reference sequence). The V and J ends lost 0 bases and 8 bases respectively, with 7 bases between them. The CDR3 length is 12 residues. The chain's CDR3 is CASSYSTGGYTF. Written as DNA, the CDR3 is TGTGCCAGCAGTTACTCGACGGGAGGCTACACCTTC.

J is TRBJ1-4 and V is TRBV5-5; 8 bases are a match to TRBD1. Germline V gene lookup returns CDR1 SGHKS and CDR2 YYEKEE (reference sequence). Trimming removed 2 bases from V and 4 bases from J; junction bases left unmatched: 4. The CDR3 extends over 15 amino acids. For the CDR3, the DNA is TGTGCCAGCAGCTTAACGGGACAGGATAATGAAAAACTGTTTTTT. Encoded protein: CASSLTGQDNEKLFF.

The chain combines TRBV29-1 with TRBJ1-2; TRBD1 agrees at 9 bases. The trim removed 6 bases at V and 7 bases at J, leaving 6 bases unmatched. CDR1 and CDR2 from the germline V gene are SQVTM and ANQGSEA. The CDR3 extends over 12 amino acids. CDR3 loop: CSVPDRGGGYTF. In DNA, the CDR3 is TGCAGCGTACCCGACAGGGGGGGTGGCTACACCTTC.

Written as DNA, the CDR3 is TGCAGTGCCAGTGGACAGCCCTCTGGGGCCAACGTCCTGACTTTC. Translated, it gives CSASGQPSGANVLTF. The chain uses TRBV20-1 and TRBJ2-6, with a tentative D call TRBD1 (6 bases). V dropped 6 bases and J dropped 0 bases, with 12 bases sitting between them. This CDR3 has 15 amino acids. CDR1 is DFQATT, CDR2 SNEGSKA, per germline (reference sequence).

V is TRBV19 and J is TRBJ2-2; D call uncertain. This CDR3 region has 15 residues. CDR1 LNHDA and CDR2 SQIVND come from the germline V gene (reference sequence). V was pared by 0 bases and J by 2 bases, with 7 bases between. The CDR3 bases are TGTGCCAGTAGTATAGAAGTCAGAAACACCGGGGAGCTGTTTTTT. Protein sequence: CASSIEVRNTGELFF. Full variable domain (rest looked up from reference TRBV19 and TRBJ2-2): DGGITQSPKYLFRKEGQNVTLSCEQNLNHDAMYWYRQDPGQGLRLIYYSQIVNDFQKGDIAEGYSVSREKKESFPLTVTSAQKNPTAFYLCASSIEVRNTGELFFGEGSRLTVL.

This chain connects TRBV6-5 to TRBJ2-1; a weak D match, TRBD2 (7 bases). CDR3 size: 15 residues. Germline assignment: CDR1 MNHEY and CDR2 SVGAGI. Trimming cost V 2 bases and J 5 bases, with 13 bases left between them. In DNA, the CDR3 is TGTGCCAGCAGTTACAGGCCGGGGGGCCACAATGAGCAGTTCTTC. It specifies CASSYRPGGHNEQFF.

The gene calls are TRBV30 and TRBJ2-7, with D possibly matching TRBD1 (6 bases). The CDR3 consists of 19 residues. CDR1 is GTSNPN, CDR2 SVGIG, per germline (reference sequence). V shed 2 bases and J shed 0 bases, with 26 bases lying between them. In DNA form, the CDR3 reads TGTGCCTGGAGTAGGATAATGCCTAGGGGGAGTTTCCGCTCCTACGAGCAGTACTTC. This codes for CAWSRIMPRGSFRSYEQYF.

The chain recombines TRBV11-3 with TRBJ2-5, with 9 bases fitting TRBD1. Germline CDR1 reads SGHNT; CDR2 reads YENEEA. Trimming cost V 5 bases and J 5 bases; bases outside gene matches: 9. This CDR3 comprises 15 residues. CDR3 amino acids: CASSPRTGEGETQYF. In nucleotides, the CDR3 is TGTGCCAGCAGCCCACGGACAGGGGAAGGGGAGACCCAGTACTTC.

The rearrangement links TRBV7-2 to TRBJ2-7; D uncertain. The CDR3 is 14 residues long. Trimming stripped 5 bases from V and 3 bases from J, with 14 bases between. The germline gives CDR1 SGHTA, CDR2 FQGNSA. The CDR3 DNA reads TGTGCCAGCAGCCCCGGGCAGGTCTTCTACGAGCAGTACTTC. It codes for CASSPGQVFYEQYF.

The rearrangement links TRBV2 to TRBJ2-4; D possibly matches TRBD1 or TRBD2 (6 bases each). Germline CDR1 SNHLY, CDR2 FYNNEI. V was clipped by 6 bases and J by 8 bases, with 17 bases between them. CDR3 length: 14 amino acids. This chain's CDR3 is CASRSYREVDIQYF. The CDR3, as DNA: TGTGCCAGCAGAAGTTACAGGGAGGTGGACATTCAGTACTTC.

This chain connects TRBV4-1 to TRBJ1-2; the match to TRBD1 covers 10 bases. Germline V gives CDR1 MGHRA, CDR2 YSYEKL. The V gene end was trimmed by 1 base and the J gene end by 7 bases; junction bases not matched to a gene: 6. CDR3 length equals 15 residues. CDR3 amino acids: CASSQGRQGAPGYTF. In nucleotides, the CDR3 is TGCGCCAGCAGCCAAGGCCGACAGGGGGCGCCTGGCTACACCTTC.

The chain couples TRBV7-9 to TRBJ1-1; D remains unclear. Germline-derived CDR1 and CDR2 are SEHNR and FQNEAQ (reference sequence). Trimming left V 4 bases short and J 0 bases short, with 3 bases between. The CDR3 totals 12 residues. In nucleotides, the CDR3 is TGTGCCAGCAGCTCTATGAACACTGAAGCTTTCTTT. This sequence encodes CASSSMNTEAFF.

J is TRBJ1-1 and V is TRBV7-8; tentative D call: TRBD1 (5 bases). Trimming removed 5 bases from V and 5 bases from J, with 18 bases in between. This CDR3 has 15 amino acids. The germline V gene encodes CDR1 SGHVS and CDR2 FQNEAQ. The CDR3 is CASSPGPTTATEAFF. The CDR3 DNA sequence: TGTGCCAGCAGCCCGGGACCTACTACGGCGACTGAAGCTTTCTTT. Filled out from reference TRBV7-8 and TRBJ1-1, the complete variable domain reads GAGVSQSPRYKVAKRGQDVALRCDPISGHVSLFWYQQALGQGPEFLTYFQNEAQLDKSGLPSDRFFAERPEGSVSTLKIQRTQQEDSAVYLCASSPGPTTATEAFFGQGTRLTVV.

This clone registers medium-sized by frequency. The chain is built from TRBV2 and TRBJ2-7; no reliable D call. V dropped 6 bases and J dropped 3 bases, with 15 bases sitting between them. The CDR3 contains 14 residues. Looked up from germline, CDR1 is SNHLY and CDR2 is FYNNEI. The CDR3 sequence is CASSESVQDYEQYF. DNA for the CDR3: TGTGCCAGCAGCGAAAGTGTGCAGGACTACGAGCAGTACTTC.

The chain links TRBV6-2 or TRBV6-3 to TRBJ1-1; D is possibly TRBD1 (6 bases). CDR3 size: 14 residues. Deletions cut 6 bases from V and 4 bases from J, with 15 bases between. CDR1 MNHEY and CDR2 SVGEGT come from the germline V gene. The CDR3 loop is CASSQQGVGTEAFF. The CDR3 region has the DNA TGTGCCAGCAGCCAACAGGGAGTGGGCACTGAAGCTTTCTTT.

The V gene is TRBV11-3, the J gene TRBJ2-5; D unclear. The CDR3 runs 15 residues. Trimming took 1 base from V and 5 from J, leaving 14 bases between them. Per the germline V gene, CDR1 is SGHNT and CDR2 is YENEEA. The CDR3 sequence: CASSLGAASEETQYF. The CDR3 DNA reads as TGTGCCAGCAGCTTAGGCGCGGCCTCGGAGGAGACCCAGTACTTC.

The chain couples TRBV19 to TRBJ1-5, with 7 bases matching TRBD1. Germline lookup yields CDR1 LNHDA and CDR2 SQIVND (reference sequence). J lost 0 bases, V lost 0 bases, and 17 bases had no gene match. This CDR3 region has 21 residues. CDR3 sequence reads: CASSIDSYGTEFFYSNQPQHF. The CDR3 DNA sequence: TGTGCCAGTAGTATAGATTCTTATGGGACAGAATTCTTCTATAGCAATCAGCCCCAGCATTTT. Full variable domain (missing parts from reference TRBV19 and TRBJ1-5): DGGITQSPKYLFRKEGQNVTLSCEQNLNHDAMYWYRQDPGQGLRLIYYSQIVNDFQKGDIAEGYSVSREKKESFPLTVTSAQKNPTAFYLCASSIDSYGTEFFYSNQPQHFGDGTRLSIL.

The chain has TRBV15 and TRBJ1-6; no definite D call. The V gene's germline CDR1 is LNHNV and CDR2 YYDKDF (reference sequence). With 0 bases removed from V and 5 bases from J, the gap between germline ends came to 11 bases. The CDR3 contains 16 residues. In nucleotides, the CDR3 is TGTGCCACCAGCAGAGACCGTTGGGCGAATAATTCACCCCTCCACTTT. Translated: CATSRDRWANNSPLHF.

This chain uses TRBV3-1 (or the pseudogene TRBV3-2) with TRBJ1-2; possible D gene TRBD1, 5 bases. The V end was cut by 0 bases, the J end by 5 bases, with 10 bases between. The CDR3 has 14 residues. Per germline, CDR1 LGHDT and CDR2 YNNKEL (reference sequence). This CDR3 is CASSQDLQGYGYTF. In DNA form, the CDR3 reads TGTGCCAGCAGCCAAGATCTCCAGGGATATGGCTACACCTTC.

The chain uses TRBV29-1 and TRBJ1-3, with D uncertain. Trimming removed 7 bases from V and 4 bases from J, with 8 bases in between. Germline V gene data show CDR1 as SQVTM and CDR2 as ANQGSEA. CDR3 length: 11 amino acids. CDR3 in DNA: TGCAGCGGTGAGGAGGGAAACACCATATATTTT. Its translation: CSGEEGNTIYF. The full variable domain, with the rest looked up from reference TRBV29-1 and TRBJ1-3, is SAVISQKPSRDICQRGTSLTIQCQVDSQVTMMFWYRQQPGQSLTLIATANQGSEATYESGFVIDKFPISRPNLTFSTLTVSNMSPEDSSIYLCSGEEGNTIYFGEGSWLTVV.

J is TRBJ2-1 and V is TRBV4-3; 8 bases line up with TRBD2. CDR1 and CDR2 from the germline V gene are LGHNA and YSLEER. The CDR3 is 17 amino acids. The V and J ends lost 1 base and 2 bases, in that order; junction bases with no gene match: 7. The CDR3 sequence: CASSQVRGRGAYNEQFF. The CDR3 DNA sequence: TGCGCCAGCAGCCAAGTCCGAGGGCGGGGGGCCTACAATGAGCAGTTCTTC.

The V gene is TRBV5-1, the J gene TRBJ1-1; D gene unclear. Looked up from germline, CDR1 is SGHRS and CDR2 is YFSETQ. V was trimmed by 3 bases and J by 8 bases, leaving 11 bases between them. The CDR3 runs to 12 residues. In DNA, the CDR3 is TGCGCCAGCAGCTGGGCCGGGTCCGAAGCTTTCTTT. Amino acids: CASSWAGSEAFF.

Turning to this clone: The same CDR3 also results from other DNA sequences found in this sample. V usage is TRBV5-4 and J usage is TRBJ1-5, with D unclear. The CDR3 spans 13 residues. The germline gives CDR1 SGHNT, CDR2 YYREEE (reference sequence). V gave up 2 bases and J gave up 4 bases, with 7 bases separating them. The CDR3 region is CASSFEGNQPQHF. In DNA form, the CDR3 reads TGTGCCAGCAGCTTTGAAGGGAATCAGCCCCAGCATTTT.

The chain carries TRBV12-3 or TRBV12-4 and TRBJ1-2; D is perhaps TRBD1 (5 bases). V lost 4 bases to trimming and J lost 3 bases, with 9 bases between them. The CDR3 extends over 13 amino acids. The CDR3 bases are TGTGCCAGCAGTTCCCGGGACCACTATGGCTACACCTTC. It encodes CASSSRDHYGYTF.

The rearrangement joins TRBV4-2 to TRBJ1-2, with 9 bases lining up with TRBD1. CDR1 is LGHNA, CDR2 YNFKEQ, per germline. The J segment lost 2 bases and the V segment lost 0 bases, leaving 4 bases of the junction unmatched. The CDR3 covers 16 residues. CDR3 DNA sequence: TGTGCCAGCAGCCAAGATTCAGGACAGGGGAACTATGGCTACACCTTC. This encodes CASSQDSGQGNYGYTF.